This T cell receptor beta chain is from a study of memory CD8 T cells in hepatitis C reinfection. The time point here: peak reinfection, 3 to 8 weeks after reinfection detection. The sorted cells went straight to TCR sequencing with no prior in vitro expansion. This clone appeared once. Libraries were prepared by immunoSEQ multiplex PCR; TCRdb keeps only in-frame clonotypes and omits some of them. The sample holds roughly 43,000 clones; 88% are singletons and the top ten take 1% to 1.5%. The CDR3 totals 15 residues. Germline V gene data show CDR1 as SEHNR and CDR2 as FQNEAQ (reference sequence). Trimming removed 1 base from V and 5 bases from J; junction bases left unmatched: 4.

This chain joins TRBV7-9 and TRBJ1-1, with 10 bases lining up with TRBD1. Sequencing was performed on naive CD8+ T cells sorted from blood. This clonotype originated in a man younger than 30 with hepatitis C virus infection. The CDR3 loop is CASSLGDRGLTEAFF. The CDR3 nucleotides are TGTGCCAGCAGCTTAGGTGACAGGGGGCTGACTGAAGCTTTCTTT.